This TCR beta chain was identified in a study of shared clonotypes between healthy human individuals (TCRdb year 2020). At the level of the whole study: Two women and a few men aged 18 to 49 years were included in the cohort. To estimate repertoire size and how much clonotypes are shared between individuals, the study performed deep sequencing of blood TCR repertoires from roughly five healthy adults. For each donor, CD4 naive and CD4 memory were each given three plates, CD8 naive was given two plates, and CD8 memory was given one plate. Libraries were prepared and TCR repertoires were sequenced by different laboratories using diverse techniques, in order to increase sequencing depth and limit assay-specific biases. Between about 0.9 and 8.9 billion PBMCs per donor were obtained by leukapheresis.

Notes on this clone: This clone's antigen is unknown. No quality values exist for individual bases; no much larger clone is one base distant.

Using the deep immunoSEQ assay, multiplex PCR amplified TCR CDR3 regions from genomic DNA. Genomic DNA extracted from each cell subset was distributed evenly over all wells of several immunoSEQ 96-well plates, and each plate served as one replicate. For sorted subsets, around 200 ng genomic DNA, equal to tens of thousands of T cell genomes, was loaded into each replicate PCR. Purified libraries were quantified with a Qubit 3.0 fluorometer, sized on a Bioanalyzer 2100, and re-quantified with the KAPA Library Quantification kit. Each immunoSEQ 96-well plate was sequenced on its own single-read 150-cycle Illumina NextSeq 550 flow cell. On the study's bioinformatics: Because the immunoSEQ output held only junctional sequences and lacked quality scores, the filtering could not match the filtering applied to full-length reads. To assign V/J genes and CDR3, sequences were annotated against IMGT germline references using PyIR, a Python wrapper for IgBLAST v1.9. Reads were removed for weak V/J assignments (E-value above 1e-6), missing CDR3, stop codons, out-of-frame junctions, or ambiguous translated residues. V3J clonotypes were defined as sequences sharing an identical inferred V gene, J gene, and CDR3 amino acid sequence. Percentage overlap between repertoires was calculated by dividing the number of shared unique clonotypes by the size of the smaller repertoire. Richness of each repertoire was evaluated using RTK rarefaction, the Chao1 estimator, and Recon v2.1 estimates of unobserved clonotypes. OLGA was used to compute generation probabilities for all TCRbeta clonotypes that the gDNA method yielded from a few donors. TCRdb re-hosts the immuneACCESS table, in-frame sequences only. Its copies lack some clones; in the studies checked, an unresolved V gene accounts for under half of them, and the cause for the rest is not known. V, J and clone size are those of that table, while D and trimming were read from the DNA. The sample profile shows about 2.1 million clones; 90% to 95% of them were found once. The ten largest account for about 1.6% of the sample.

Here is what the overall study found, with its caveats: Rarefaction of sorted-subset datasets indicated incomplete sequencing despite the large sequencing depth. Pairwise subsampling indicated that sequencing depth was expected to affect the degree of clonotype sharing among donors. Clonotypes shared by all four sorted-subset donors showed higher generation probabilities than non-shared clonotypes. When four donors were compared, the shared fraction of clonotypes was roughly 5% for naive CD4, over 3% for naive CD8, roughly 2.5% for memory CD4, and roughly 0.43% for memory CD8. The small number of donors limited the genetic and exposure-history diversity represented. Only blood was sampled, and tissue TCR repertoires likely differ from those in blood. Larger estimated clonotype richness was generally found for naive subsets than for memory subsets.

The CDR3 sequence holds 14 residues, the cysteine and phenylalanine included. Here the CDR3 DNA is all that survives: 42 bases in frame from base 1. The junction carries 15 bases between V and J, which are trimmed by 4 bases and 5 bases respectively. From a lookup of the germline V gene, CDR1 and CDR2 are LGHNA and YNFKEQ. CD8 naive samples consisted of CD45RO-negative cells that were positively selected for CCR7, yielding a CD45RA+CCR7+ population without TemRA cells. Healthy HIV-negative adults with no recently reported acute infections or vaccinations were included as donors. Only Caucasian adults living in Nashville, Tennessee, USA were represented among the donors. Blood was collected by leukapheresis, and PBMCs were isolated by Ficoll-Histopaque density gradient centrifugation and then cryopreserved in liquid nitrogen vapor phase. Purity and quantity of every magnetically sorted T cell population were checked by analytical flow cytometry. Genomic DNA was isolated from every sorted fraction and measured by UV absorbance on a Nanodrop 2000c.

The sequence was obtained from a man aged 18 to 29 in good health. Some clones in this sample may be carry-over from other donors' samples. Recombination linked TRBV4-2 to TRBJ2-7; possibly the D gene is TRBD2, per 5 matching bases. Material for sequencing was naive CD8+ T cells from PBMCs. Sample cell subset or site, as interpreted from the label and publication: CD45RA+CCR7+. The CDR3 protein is CASSPILVLHEQYF. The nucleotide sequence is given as TGTGCCAGCAGCCCGATACTAGTTCTCCACGAGCAGTACTTC.